This entry lists 8 T cell receptor beta chains sequenced from one sample in a study of T cell responses to AZD1222 COVID-19 vaccine. Only in-frame clones appear in the TCRdb table, and some are missing; sequencing was by immunoSEQ multiplex PCR. The sample consists of 100,000 to 120,000 clones, 94% of them appearing once. Sequenced material: peripheral blood, taken 28 days after the second AZD1222 dose. These TCRs come from an adult who received the AZD1222 COVID-19 vaccine.

CDR3 protein: CASGWVGGTEAFF. In DNA form, the CDR3 reads TGTGCTAGTGGTTGGGTCGGTGGAACTGAAGCTTTCTTT. The rearrangement uses TRBV12-5 and TRBJ1-1; D not resolved. CDR3 length equals 13 residues. The germline V and J ends were trimmed by 4 bases and 5 bases, with 11 bases remaining between them. Germline V lookup: CDR1 LGHNT, CDR2 FRNRAP. The whole variable domain, remainder taken from reference TRBV12-5 and TRBJ1-1, is DARVTQTPRHKVTEMGQEVTMRCQPILGHNTVFWYRQTMMQGLELLAYFRNRAPLDDSGMPKDRFSAEMPDATLATLKIQPSEPRDSAVYFCASGWVGGTEAFFGQGTRLTVV.

The chain carries TRBV10-3 and TRBJ2-1, with 7 bases matching TRBD2. CDR1 ENHRY and CDR2 SYGVKD come from the germline V gene. CDR3 length: 14 amino acids. After removal of 6 bases from V and 9 bases from J, the junction contained 11 bases not matched to a gene. The CDR3 loop reads CAISLGEGRGEQFF. CDR3 in DNA: TGTGCCATCAGCCTCGGGGAGGGCCGGGGTGAGCAGTTCTTC.

The chain couples TRBV5-8 to TRBJ1-5; maybe TRBD1 (5 bases). Germline assignment: CDR1 SGHTS and CDR2 YDEGEE. Trimming took off 3 bases at V and 8 bases at J, with 27 bases between the two ends. The CDR3 totals 18 residues. Here the CDR3 reads CASSSTSGPTNRKKPQHF. The CDR3 DNA reads TGTGCCAGCAGCTCAACCTCTGGGCCAACGAACAGGAAGAAGCCCCAGCATTTT.

This chain connects TRBV5-1 to TRBJ2-4; no definite D call. From germline, CDR1 is SGHRS and CDR2 YFSETQ. The CDR3 sequence is 14 residues long. V was trimmed by 7 bases and J by 9 bases, leaving 20 bases between them. DNA of the CDR3: TGCGCCAGCTCCATTCTTGAGGCCCAAGGCATTCAGTACTTC. Translated, it gives CASSILEAQGIQYF.

This clone was seen only once. The V gene is TRBV7-7, the J gene TRBJ2-3; D not certain. The V end lost 2 bases, the J end lost 1 base, and 7 bases lay between the germline ends. The CDR3 is 14 amino acids. Germline CDR1 is SSHAT and CDR2 is FNYEAQ (reference sequence). The chain's CDR3 is CASSLSGGTDTQYF. The CDR3 DNA is TGTGCCAGCAGCTTAAGTGGGGGCACAGATACGCAGTATTTT.

V usage is TRBV5-4 and J usage is TRBJ2-1; D gene ambiguous. The CDR3 runs to 16 residues. In germline, CDR1 is SGHNT, CDR2 YYREEE (reference sequence). Trimming removed 2 bases at V and 5 bases at J, with 17 bases between. This chain's CDR3 is CASSLGRRNYHNEQFF. The CDR3 DNA is TGTGCCAGCAGCTTAGGCCGGCGGAACTATCACAATGAGCAGTTCTTC.

The rearrangement links TRBV11-2 to TRBJ1-6; 8 nucleotides align to TRBD1. V was pared by 4 bases and J by 12 bases, with 20 bases of the junction left unmatched. CDR3 size: 18 residues. Germline-derived CDR1 and CDR2 are SGHAT and FQNNGV. CDR3 in amino acids: CASSWWDDGQGVRVPLHF. In nucleotides, the CDR3 is TGTGCCAGCAGCTGGTGGGACGATGGACAGGGCGTACGGGTACCCCTCCACTTT.

The chain has TRBV12-3 or TRBV12-4 and TRBJ1-5, with D perhaps TRBD1 (5 bases). V lost 4 bases, J lost 7 bases, and 8 bases lay in between. The CDR3 runs to 12 residues. CDR3 nucleotides: TGTGCCAGCAGTTCCGGGACCCAGCCCCAGCATTTT. Amino acid sequence: CASSSGTQPQHF.